This TCR beta chain comes out of a study of blood T cell repertoires in COVID-19. Across the whole study: There were acute and convalescent COVID-19 samples, and they came from the United States, Italy and Spain. Sample material is recorded as cDNA or gDNA derived from T cells, B-cell-depleted T cells, or PBMCs.

The Seattle site enrolled patients during active infection and followed them longitudinally. V was clipped by 3 bases and J by 7 bases; unmatched bases: 11. Per the germline V gene, CDR1 is DFQATT and CDR2 is SNEGSKA (reference sequence). This CDR3 has 15 amino acids. Per the original methods: Estimation of nucleated cell counts was performed using reference gene primer amplification. TCRdb keeps only in-frame clones here, not all; method: immunoSEQ multiplex PCR. Clonal size and the V and J genes are those of that table, whereas D and trimming came from the DNA. This table holds about 170,000 clones, 80% to 85% found once.

The sequenced material came from peripheral blood. The chain combines TRBV20-1 with TRBJ2-1, with TRBD2 matching 8 bases. The sequence was collected from a woman aged 70-85 years with COVID-19, enrolled during active disease. This chain's CDR3 is CSASSPAGDRNEQFF. CDR3 in DNA: TGCAGTGCTAGTTCCCCAGCGGGAGACAGGAATGAGCAGTTCTTC.